The following is a T cell receptor (beta chain) sequence with its context. The record originates from a study of blood T cell repertoires in COVID-19. Study details: Donors in the United States, Italy and Spain gave samples during acute or convalescent COVID-19. From T cells, B-cell-depleted T cells, or PBMCs came the material, which was cDNA or gDNA.

From germline, CDR1 is LNHDA and CDR2 SQIVND (reference sequence). V was pared by 9 bases and J by 0 bases, with 12 bases between. This CDR3 has 15 residues. Authors' methods: Amplification with reference gene primers provided the estimates of nucleated cell counts. Profiled with immunoSEQ multiplex PCR; TCRdb holds only in-frame clones, not every one. V and J calls plus clone size are reproduced from that table; the DNA served to infer D and trimming. The sample has roughly 140,000 clones; 75% to 90% are singletons. This TCR came from a woman in her thirties or forties with acute or convalescent COVID-19. The source material was peripheral blood. This chain links TRBV19 with TRBJ2-6; D is undetermined. The chain's CDR3 is CASQRPSSGANVLTF. Here the CDR3 DNA reads TGTGCCAGCCAAAGGCCTAGCTCTGGGGCCAACGTCCTGACTTTC.